This T cell receptor (beta chain) was captured in a study of blood T cell repertoires in COVID-19. Study overall: Both acute and convalescent COVID-19 samples were obtained from the United States, Italy and Spain. The analysed material was cDNA or gDNA that came from T cells, B-cell-depleted T cells, or PBMCs.

The CDR3 spans 17 residues. Trimming removed 0 bases from V and 6 bases from J; junction bases left unmatched: 14. Germline assignment: CDR1 SGDLS and CDR2 YYNGEE. Enrollees, about 18 to 100 years old, lived in 24 US areas. The repertoire was sequenced with immunoSEQ multiplex PCR; TCRdb's copy has only in-frame clones and lacks some. The sample has some 250,000 clones; around 89% are singletons. The sequence was obtained from a man aged 35-49 years who had recovered from COVID-19. The specimen sequenced was PBMCs or T cells enriched from blood (not recorded which). The gene calls are TRBV9 and TRBJ1-1; 7 bases fit TRBD1. The CDR3 DNA reads as TGTGCCAGCAGCGTAGATGTTAAGGGGGCTAAGGGCGCTGAAGCTTTCTTT. This sequence encodes CASSVDVKGAKGAEAFF. Filled out from reference TRBV9 and TRBJ1-1, the complete variable domain reads DSGVTQTPKHLITATGQRVTLRCSPRSGDLSVYWYQQSLDQGLQFLIQYYNGEERAKGNILERFSAQQFPDLHSELNLSSLELGDSALYFCASSVDVKGAKGAEAFFGQGTRLTVV.